Below, one T cell receptor (beta chain) is given with its context. This entry comes from a study of control samples from healthy donors and cancer patients. Looked up from germline, CDR1 is SGHRS and CDR2 is YFSETQ. This CDR3 has 15 amino acids. The V gene lost 5 bases and the J gene lost 6 bases, with 15 bases spanning the gap. The assay was immunoSEQ multiplex PCR, and TCRdb's table has in-frame clones only and misses some. The sample includes some 67,000 clones, about 90% of them seen just once. The sample comprised PBMCs. The TCR sequence derives from a woman in her 50s with head and neck cancer. The rearrangement joins TRBV5-1 to TRBJ1-6; a possible D gene is TRBD1 (5 bases). CDR3 in DNA: TGCGCCAGCAGTCTCGATGGGACGGTTAATTCACCCCTCCACTTT. This gives the protein CASSLDGTVNSPLHF.